This T cell receptor beta chain came from a study of vaccination and CD4 T cells after COVID-19. Whole-study results and caveats: Data came from relatively few convalescent patients and lacked early post-infection timepoints.

The Oncomine TCR Beta short-read assay was applied to DNA of cultured CD4+ T cells. From the PCR reads, TCRdb called clonotypes with MiXCR, one entry per CDR3 protein. The sample includes about 11,000 distinct CDR3 sequences, approximately 40% of them seen just once. Turning to this clonotype: No antigen is known for it.

The V gene's germline CDR1 is SQVTM and CDR2 ANQGSEA. CDR3 size: 13 residues. V dropped 7 bases and J dropped 2 bases, with 14 bases sitting between them. The treatment is: approximately nine-day PBMC culture with coronavirus spike peptide pools or control peptides (ViraFEST assay). Peptide pools at 7.5 to 10 ug/ml, together with 7.5 to 10 IU/ml IL-2, were added to cultures of around 2.2 million PBMCs per well. Source material: CD4+ T cells from blood, cultured in vitro. The V and J genes are TRBV29-1 and TRBJ1-1, with a tentative D call TRBD1 (5 bases). The receptor's source is a human donor who had recovered from COVID-19. CDR3 protein: CSGRDDSNTEAFF. DNA of the CDR3: TGCAGCGGGAGGGACGACAGCAACACTGAAGCTTTCTTT.